This entry describes one T cell receptor beta chain. The entry originates in a study of blood T cell repertoires in COVID-19. About the research overall: Acute and convalescent COVID-19 specimens originated in the United States, Italy and Spain. From T cells, B-cell-depleted T cells, or PBMCs came the material, which was cDNA or gDNA.

After removal of 4 bases from V and 0 bases from J, the junction contained 8 bases not matched to a gene. CDR3 length: 18 residues. Germline loops: CDR1 SGHNT, CDR2 YENEEA. In the authors' methods: Researchers report that nucleated cell counts were estimated from reference gene primer amplification. Using immunoSEQ multiplex PCR, the repertoire was profiled, and TCRdb retains in-frame clones only, with some absent. V and J calls and clone size come straight from that table; D and trimming were deduced from the DNA. The sample contains roughly 160,000 clones, approximately 79% of which appear only once.

Input material: peripheral blood. The genes are TRBV11-3 and TRBJ2-3, with 12 positions matching TRBD2. The sequence derives from a woman older than 75 with acute or convalescent COVID-19. CDR3: CASSSEFGTSGSTDTQYF. CDR3 nucleotide sequence: TGTGCCAGCAGCTCGGAATTCGGGACTAGCGGGAGCACAGATACGCAGTATTTT.